The 27 T cell receptor beta chains below were found in one sample sequenced in a study of T cells of healthy individuals. Each CDR3 protein is one row after TCRdb ran MiXCR on the 5' RACE reads. The sample holds tens of thousands of distinct CDR3 sequences, 3.5% to 5.5% seen once. Receptors were obtained from a human donor in good health.

Ten or more counts support this clonotype. This chain links TRBV5-5 with TRBJ1-5; 8 bases are a match to TRBD1. Trimming took 4 bases from V and 1 from J; bases not matched to a gene: 4. The CDR3 consists of 15 residues. The germline V gene has CDR1 SGHKS and CDR2 YYEKEE (reference sequence). The CDR3 DNA follows: TGTGCCAGCAGCGGCGGACAGGGCAGCAATCAGCCCCAGCATTTT. Amino acid sequence: CASSGGQGSNQPQHF.

Many counts were recorded for this clonotype. The chain joins TRBV15 to TRBJ1-3, with a possible D match to TRBD1 (5 bases). CDR3 size: 15 residues. Germline CDR1 reads LNHNV; CDR2 reads YYDKDF (reference sequence). V lost 0 bases and J lost 2, with 8 bases in between. The CDR3 spells CATSRDREAGNTIYF. The CDR3 DNA sequence: TGTGCCACCAGCAGAGACAGGGAAGCTGGAAACACCATATATTTT.

Details on this clonotype: A much larger clone sits a single nucleotide away, making a read error possible. The genes are TRBV7-7 and TRBJ2-3; either TRBD1 or TRBD2 may supply D (6 bases each). There are 17 residues in the CDR3. Germline assignment: CDR1 SSHAT and CDR2 FNYEAQ (reference sequence). With 5 bases removed from V and 6 bases from J, the gap between germline ends came to 24 bases. The CDR3 DNA follows: TGTGCCAGCAGCCCCTTACTGCTACGGGGGCCCGTTGATACGCAGTATTTT. Protein: CASSPLLLRGPVDTQYF.

This clonotype appeared many times. The chain couples TRBV9 to TRBJ2-1; 9 bases agree with TRBD1. The CDR3 runs 15 residues. Germline trimming cut 3 bases from V and 3 bases from J; bases unmatched to any gene: 4. Germline CDR1 reads SGDLS; CDR2 reads YYNGEE. CDR3 in amino acids: CASSGGQGNYNEQFF. The CDR3 DNA reads TGTGCCAGCAGCGGAGGACAGGGGAACTACAATGAGCAGTTCTTC.

This clonotype occurred a few times. The chain recombines TRBV7-9 with TRBJ2-7; D remains unclear. The CDR3 consists of 13 residues. The germline V gene encodes CDR1 SEHNR and CDR2 FQNEAQ (reference sequence). The germline V and J ends were trimmed by 5 bases and 5 bases, with 13 bases remaining between them. The CDR3 DNA sequence: TGTGCCAGCAGCCCACCCCAGAGCCACGAGCAGTACTTC. Translation gives CASSPPQSHEQYF.

Ten or more counts support this clonotype. The chain carries TRBV9 and TRBJ1-2; no clear D gene. Per germline, CDR1 SGDLS and CDR2 YYNGEE. The V end lost 3 bases, the J end lost 5 bases, and 17 bases lay between the germline ends. This CDR3 region has 15 residues. The CDR3 region has the DNA TGTGCCAGCAGCGCAGACATCGGCATCGGGTATGGCTACACCTTC. This encodes CASSADIGIGYGYTF.

This clonotype was counted ten times or more. The chain links TRBV29-1 to TRBJ1-1, with a tentative D call TRBD1 (6 bases). The CDR3 totals 13 residues. Germline V gene data show CDR1 as SQVTM and CDR2 as ANQGSEA. V dropped 0 bases and J dropped 5 bases, with 10 bases sitting between them. DNA for the CDR3: TGCAGCGTTGAAGAAAGGCAGGGGACTGAAGCTTTCTTT. Protein: CSVEERQGTEAFF.

This clonotype was found many times. The genes are TRBV9 and TRBJ1-6; D remains ambiguous. V was pared by 0 bases and J by 0 bases, with 7 bases between. This CDR3 region has 16 residues. CDR1 and CDR2 (germline): SGDLS, YYNGEE. The CDR3 protein is CASSVGLDSYNSPLHF. The CDR3 coding sequence is TGTGCCAGCAGCGTAGGCTTGGACTCCTATAATTCACCCCTCCACTTT.

The rearrangement joins TRBV5-5 to TRBJ1-1; D possibly corresponds to TRBD1 (5 bases). Germline values: CDR1 SGHKS, CDR2 YYEKEE (reference sequence). The CDR3 length is 12 residues. V lost 9 bases to trimming and J lost 5 bases, with 14 bases between them. Written as DNA, the CDR3 is TGTGCCACGAGAGGGGCGCCGACTGAAGCTTTCTTT. Translated, it gives CATRGAPTEAFF.

The chain links TRBV9 to TRBJ2-7; the D is unclear. Germline CDR1 reads SGDLS; CDR2 reads YYNGEE. The CDR3 is 14 amino acids. V lost 0 bases to trimming and J lost 3 bases, with 10 bases between them. The chain's CDR3 is CASSVEPRSYEQYF. The DNA of the CDR3 is TGTGCCAGCAGCGTAGAACCGCGTAGCTACGAGCAGTACTTC.

This clonotype was observed at least ten times. V usage is TRBV6-4 and J usage is TRBJ2-3, with 9 bases identical to TRBD2. Germline trimming cut 6 bases from V and 1 base from J; bases unmatched to any gene: 2. The length of the CDR3 is 14 residues. Germline V gives CDR1 MRHNA, CDR2 SNTAGT. CDR3: CASSRTSGTDTQYF. CDR3 sequence (DNA): TGTGCCAGCAGCCGGACTAGCGGCACAGATACGCAGTATTTT.

This clonotype was counted many times. This chain joins TRBV11-3 and TRBJ1-1; a weak D match, TRBD1 (6 bases). Trimming took off 2 bases at V and 0 bases at J, with 19 bases between the two ends. In germline, CDR1 is SGHNT, CDR2 YENEEA. There are 18 residues in the CDR3. The CDR3, as DNA: TGTGCCAGCAGCTTATCGGTCTGGGGGGCGAAGGTGAACACTGAAGCTTTCTTT. Its protein is CASSLSVWGAKVNTEAFF. Combining the CDR3 with reference TRBV11-3 and TRBJ1-1 gives the whole variable domain EAGVVQSPRYKIIEKKQPVAFWCNPISGHNTLYWYLQNLGQGPELLIRYENEEAVDDSQLPKDRFSAERLKGVDSTLKIQPAELGDSAVYLCASSLSVWGAKVNTEAFFGQGTRLTVV.

The V call is TRBV6-1, the J call TRBJ1-1; a weak D match, TRBD1 (6 bases). Germline CDR1 reads MNHNS; CDR2 reads SASEGT. Trimming cost V 1 base and J 8 bases, with 11 bases left between them. CDR3 length equals 13 residues. CDR3 nucleotide sequence: TGTGCCAGCAGTGAAGATCCGGGGACAGAAGCTTTCTTT. Protein sequence: CASSEDPGTEAFF.

This clonotype was seen at least ten times. The DNA of the CDR3 is TGTGCCAGCAACTTCAACAGGGAGTTGGGCTACAATGAGCAGTTCTTC. Translation gives CASNFNRELGYNEQFF. The chain employs TRBV6-2 or TRBV6-3 and TRBJ2-1; weak D call: TRBD1 (6 bases). Germline CDR1 is MNHEY and CDR2 is SVGEGT. CDR3 length: 16 residues. Trimming took 7 bases from V and 3 from J, leaving 19 bases between them.

This clonotype has at least ten counts. In DNA, the CDR3 is TGTGCCAGCAGCTTTCAGGGGACGAAGGATACGCAGTATTTT. Amino acid sequence: CASSFQGTKDTQYF. The gene calls are TRBV7-9 and TRBJ2-3; D might be TRBD1 (6 bases). V lost 3 bases to trimming and J lost 6 bases, with 13 bases between them. This CDR3 contains 14 residues. The germline CDR1 and CDR2 sequences are SEHNR and FQNEAQ (reference sequence).

This chain links TRBV9 with TRBJ2-3; a weak D match, TRBD1 (6 bases). V was clipped by 4 bases and J by 2 bases, with 17 bases between them. The CDR3 totals 16 residues. CDR1 is SGDLS, CDR2 YYNGEE, per germline. The CDR3 DNA reads as TGTGCCAGCAGCCTCCGGACAGCTCCCCCCACAGATACGCAGTATTTT. This encodes CASSLRTAPPTDTQYF. Variable domain in full (rest from reference TRBV9 and TRBJ2-3): DSGVTQTPKHLITATGQRVTLRCSPRSGDLSVYWYQQSLDQGLQFLIQYYNGEERAKGNILERFSAQQFPDLHSELNLSSLELGDSALYFCASSLRTAPPTDTQYFGPGTRLTVL.

This clonotype showed up many times. V and J are TRBV6-6 and TRBJ1-2, with D maybe TRBD1 (5 bases). The V and J ends lost 6 bases and 8 bases respectively, with 28 bases between them. Germline CDR1 reads MNHNY; CDR2 reads SVGAGI (reference sequence). The CDR3 has 17 amino acids. Written as DNA, the CDR3 is TGTGCCAGCAGGTCCCCCTGGGAGGGAGGGGTGTTACGAGGCTACACCTTC. Its protein product is CASRSPWEGGVLRGYTF.

This clonotype was seen many times. The chain combines TRBV27 with TRBJ2-3; 8 nucleotides align to TRBD2. The CDR3 contains 14 residues. The germline V gene encodes CDR1 MNHEY and CDR2 SMNVEV (reference sequence). V lost 3 bases and J lost 5; bases outside the gene matches: 4. This CDR3 is CASSFGLAGDTQYF. CDR3 nucleotides: TGTGCCAGCAGTTTCGGTCTAGCGGGAGATACGCAGTATTTT.

The rearrangement links TRBV27 to TRBJ1-4, with 10 bases matching TRBD1. J gave up 8 bases and V 2 bases, and 8 bases lay outside the gene matches. The CDR3 loop spans 16 amino acids. Per the germline V gene, CDR1 is MNHEY and CDR2 is SMNVEV (reference sequence). The CDR3 DNA sequence: TGTGCCAGCAGTTTAATACCCGGGACAGGGGAGGAAAAACTGTTTTTT. It is translated as CASSLIPGTGEEKLFF.

This clonotype was seen ten or more times. The rearrangement links TRBV28 to TRBJ2-1, with D possibly being TRBD2 (5 bases). Germline V gene data show CDR1 as MDHEN and CDR2 as SYDVKM. There are 15 residues in the CDR3. V gave up 3 bases and J gave up 7 bases, with 16 bases separating them. The chain's CDR3 is CASSLFFEGKNEQFF. Here the CDR3 DNA reads TGTGCCAGCAGTTTGTTTTTCGAGGGAAAAAATGAGCAGTTCTTC.

Only a few counts were recorded for this clonotype. This rearrangement joins TRBV12-3 or TRBV12-4 to TRBJ1-3; D not resolved. The V end lost 8 bases, the J end lost 4 bases, and 12 bases lay between the germline ends. The CDR3 is 13 amino acids. CDR3: CASRLGLGNTIYF. CDR3 DNA: TGTGCCAGCCGGCTGGGCTTGGGAAACACCATATATTTT.

This clonotype was found many times. The chain combines TRBV20-1 with TRBJ1-3; D may be TRBD1 (6 bases). Trimming took 6 bases from V and 0 from J, leaving 12 bases between them. Germline CDR1 and CDR2: DFQATT and SNEGSKA (reference sequence). The CDR3 contains 14 residues. DNA for the CDR3: TGCAGTGCGCAAAAGGGGGGCTCTGGAAACACCATATATTTT. As protein: CSAQKGGSGNTIYF.

This clonotype was picked up many times. V is TRBV20-1 and J is TRBJ2-3; D is perhaps TRBD2 (6 bases). Germline CDR1 and CDR2: DFQATT and SNEGSKA (reference sequence). V was shortened by 7 bases and J by 1 base, with 12 bases between the two germline ends. The CDR3 contains 13 residues. The CDR3 nucleotides read TGCAGTGTGAGGACTACAGGCACAGATACGCAGTATTTT. This encodes CSVRTTGTDTQYF.

In its sample, this clonotype was seen many times. The chain is built from TRBV20-1 and TRBJ2-7, with D perhaps being TRBD1 or TRBD2 (6 bases each). Germline V gives CDR1 DFQATT, CDR2 SNEGSKA (reference sequence). CDR3 length equals 15 residues. The ends were cut back, 0 bases at V and 5 bases at J, with 17 bases in the middle. Here the CDR3 DNA reads TGCAGTGCTAGAGATTTCGGGGGCCTTTACGACGAGCAGTACTTC. This translates into CSARDFGGLYDEQYF.

This clonotype has a count of ten or more. The genes are TRBV3-1 and TRBJ2-3; 8 bases fit TRBD2. The germline V gene has CDR1 LGHDT and CDR2 YNNKEL (reference sequence). The CDR3 sequence is 17 residues long. V trimming: 0 bases; J trimming: 2 bases; junction bases outside the gene matches: 7. The CDR3 region is CASSQDRAGVVTDTQYF. In DNA form, the CDR3 reads TGTGCCAGCAGCCAAGATAGAGCGGGAGTGGTCACAGATACGCAGTATTTT.

This clonotype has a handful of counts. The chain uses TRBV6-2 or TRBV6-3 and TRBJ2-2; maybe TRBD2 (5 bases). Between the trimmed V and J ends, which lost 5 bases and 2 bases, there was a span of 12 bases. The CDR3 sequence is 15 residues long. Germline-derived CDR1 and CDR2 are MNHEY and SVGEGT. The CDR3 protein is CASSPWRVNTGELFF. CDR3 nucleotides: TGTGCCAGCAGTCCTTGGCGGGTTAACACCGGGGAGCTGTTTTTT.

This clonotype was detected many times. The chain is built from TRBV20-1 and TRBJ1-3; no clear D. CDR3 size: 17 residues. Trimming removed 0 bases from V and 0 bases from J, with 15 bases in between. Germline loops: CDR1 DFQATT, CDR2 SNEGSKA (reference sequence). CDR3 in amino acids: CSARDLLLTDSGNTIYF. The CDR3 DNA sequence: TGCAGTGCTAGAGATCTGCTACTAACCGACTCTGGAAACACCATATATTTT.